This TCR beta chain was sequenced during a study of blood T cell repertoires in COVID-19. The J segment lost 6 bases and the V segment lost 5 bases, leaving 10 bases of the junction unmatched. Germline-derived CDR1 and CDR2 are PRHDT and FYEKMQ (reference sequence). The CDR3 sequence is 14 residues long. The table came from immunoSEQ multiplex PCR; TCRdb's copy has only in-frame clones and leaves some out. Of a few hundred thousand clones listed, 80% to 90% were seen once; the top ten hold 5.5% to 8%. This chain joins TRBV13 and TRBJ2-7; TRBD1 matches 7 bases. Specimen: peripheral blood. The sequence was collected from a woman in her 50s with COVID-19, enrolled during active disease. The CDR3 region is CASSPGQVVGEQYF. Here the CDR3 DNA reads TGTGCCAGCAGCCCAGGACAGGTGGTGGGCGAGCAGTACTTC.